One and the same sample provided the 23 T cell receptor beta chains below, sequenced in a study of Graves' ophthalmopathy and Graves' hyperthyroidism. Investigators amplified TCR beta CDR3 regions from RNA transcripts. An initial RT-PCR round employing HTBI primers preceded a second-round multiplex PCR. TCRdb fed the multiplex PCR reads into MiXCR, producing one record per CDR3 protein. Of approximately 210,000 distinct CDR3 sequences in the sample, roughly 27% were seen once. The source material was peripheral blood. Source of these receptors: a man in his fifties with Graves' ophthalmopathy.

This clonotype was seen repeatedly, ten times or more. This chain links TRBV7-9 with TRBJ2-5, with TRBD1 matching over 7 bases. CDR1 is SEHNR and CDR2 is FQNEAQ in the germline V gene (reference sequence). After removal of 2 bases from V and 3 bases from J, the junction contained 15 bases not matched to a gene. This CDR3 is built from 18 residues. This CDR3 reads CASSLNGYRGSVEETQYF. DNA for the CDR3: TGTGCCAGCAGCTTAAACGGATACAGGGGATCCGTGGAAGAGACCCAGTACTTC.

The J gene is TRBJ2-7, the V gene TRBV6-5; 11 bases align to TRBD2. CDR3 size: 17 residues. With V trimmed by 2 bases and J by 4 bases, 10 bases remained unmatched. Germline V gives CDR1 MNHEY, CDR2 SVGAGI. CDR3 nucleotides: TGTGCCAGCAGTTACCGGCTAGCGGGGGGCCCTGGATACGAGCAGTACTTC. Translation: CASSYRLAGGPGYEQYF.

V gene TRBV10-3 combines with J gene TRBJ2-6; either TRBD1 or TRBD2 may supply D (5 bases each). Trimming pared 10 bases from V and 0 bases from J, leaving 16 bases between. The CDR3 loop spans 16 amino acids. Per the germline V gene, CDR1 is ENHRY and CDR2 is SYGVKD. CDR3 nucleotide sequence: TGTGCCACCCACCCGGGGCGAAACTCTGGGGCCAACGTCCTGACTTTC. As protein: CATHPGRNSGANVLTF.

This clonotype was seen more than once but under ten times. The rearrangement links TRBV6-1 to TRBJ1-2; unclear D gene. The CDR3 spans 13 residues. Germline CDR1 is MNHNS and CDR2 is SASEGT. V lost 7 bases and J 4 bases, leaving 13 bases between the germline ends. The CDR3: CASTTVEAYGYTF. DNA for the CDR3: TGTGCCAGCACCACAGTAGAAGCCTATGGCTACACCTTC.

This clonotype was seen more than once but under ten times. The CDR3 reads CASRAPSTDTQYF. CDR3 bases: TGTGCCAGCAGGGCCCCTAGCACAGATACGCAGTATTTT. The gene calls are TRBV6-1 and TRBJ2-3; no definite D call. In germline, CDR1 is MNHNS, CDR2 SASEGT. The CDR3 runs 13 residues. V lost 6 bases and J 0 bases, leaving 7 bases between the germline ends.

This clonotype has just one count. CDR3 sequence reads: CASRLDWNGGELFF. The CDR3 DNA reads TGTGCCAGCAGGCTGGACTGGAACGGCGGGGAGCTGTTTTTT. The chain links TRBV6-2 or TRBV6-3 to TRBJ2-2, with a weak D call TRBD2 (5 bases). The germline V gene has CDR1 MNHEY and CDR2 SVGEGT. The ends were cut back, 6 bases at V and 7 bases at J, with 15 bases in the middle. This CDR3 has 14 amino acids.

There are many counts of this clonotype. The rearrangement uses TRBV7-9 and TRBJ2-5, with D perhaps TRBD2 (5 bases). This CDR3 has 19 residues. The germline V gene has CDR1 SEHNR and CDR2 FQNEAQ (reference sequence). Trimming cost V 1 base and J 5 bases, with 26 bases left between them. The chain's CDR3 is CASSLGHQTKAAIRETQYF. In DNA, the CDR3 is TGTGCCAGCAGCTTAGGTCATCAGACTAAAGCGGCTATTCGGGAGACCCAGTACTTC.

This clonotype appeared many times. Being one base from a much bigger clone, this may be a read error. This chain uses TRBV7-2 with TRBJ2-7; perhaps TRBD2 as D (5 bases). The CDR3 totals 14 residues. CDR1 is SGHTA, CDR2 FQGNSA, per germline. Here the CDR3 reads CASRLRGGPYEQYF. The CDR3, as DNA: TGTGCCAGCCGCTTAAGAGGAGGACCCTACGAGCAGTACTTC.

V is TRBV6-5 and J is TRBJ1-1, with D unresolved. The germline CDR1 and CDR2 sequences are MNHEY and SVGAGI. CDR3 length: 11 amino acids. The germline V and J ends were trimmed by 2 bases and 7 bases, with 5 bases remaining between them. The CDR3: CASSYRREAFF. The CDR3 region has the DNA TGTGCCAGCAGTTACCGGCGTGAAGCTTTCTTT.

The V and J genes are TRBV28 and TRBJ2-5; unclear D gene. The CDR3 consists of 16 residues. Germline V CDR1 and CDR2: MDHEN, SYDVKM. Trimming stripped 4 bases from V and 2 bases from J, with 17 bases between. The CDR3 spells CASSSRRASTQETQYF. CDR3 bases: TGTGCCAGCAGTTCCCGACGGGCCAGTACGCAAGAGACCCAGTACTTC.

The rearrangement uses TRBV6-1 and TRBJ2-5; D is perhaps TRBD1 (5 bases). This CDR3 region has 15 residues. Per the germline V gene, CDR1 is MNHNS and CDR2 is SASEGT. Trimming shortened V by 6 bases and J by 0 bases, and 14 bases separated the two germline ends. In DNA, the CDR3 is TGTGCCAGCAGCGAAAGGGGCCTCTACCAAGAGACCCAGTACTTC. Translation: CASSERGLYQETQYF.

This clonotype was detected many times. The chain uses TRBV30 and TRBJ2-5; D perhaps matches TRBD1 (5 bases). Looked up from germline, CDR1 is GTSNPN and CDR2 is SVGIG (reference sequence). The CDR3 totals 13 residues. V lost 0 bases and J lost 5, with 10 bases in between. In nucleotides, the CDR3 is TGTGCCTGGAGTGTACTGACAGAGGAGACCCAGTACTTC. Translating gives CAWSVLTEETQYF.

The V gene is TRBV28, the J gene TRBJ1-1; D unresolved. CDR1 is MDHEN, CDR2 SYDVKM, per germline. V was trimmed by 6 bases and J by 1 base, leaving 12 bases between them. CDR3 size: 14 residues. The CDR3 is CASSRMAGNTEAFF. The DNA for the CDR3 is TGTGCCAGCAGCCGTATGGCGGGGAACACTGAAGCTTTCTTT.

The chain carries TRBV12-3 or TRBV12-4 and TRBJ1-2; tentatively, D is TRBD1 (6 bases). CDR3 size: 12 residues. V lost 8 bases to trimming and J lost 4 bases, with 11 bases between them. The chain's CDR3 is CASGYRAYGYTF. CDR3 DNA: TGTGCCAGCGGATACAGGGCCTATGGCTACACCTTC.

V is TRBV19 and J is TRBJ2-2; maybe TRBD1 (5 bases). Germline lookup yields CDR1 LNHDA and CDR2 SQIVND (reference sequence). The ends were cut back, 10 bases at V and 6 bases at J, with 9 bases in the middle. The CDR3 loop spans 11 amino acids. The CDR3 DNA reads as TGTGCCACCCAAGGGGCCGGGGAGCTGTTTTTT. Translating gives CATQGAGELFF.

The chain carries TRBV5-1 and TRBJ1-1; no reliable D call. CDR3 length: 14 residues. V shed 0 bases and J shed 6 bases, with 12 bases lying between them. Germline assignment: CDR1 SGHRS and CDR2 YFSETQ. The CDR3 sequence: CASSLGGYGAEAFF. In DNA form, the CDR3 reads TGCGCCAGCAGCTTGGGTGGGTATGGCGCTGAAGCTTTCTTT.

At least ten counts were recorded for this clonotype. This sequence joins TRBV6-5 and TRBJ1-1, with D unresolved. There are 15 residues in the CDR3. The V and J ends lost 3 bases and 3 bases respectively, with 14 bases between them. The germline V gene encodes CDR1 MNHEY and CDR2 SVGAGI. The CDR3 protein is CASSYVGSGDTEAFF. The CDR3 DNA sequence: TGTGCCAGCAGTTATGTCGGGTCCGGTGACACTGAAGCTTTCTTT.

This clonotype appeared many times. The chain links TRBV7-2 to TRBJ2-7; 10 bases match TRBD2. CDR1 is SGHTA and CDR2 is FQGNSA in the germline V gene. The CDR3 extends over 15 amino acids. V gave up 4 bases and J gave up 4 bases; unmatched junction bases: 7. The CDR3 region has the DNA TGTGCCAGCAGCTCAAGAGCGGGAGGGCTGTACGAGCAGTACTTC. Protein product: CASSSRAGGLYEQYF.

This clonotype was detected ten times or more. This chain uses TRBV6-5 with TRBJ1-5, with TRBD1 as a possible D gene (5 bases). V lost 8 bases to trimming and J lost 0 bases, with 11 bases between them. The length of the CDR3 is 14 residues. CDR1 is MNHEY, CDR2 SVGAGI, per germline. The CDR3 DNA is TGTGCCAGCCTGGGGGTTTATAGCAATCAGCCCCAGCATTTT. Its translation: CASLGVYSNQPQHF.

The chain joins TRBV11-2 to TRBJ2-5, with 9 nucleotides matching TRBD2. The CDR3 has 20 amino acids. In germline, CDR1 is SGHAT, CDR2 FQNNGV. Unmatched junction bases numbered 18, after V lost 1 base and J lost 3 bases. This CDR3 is CASSLGRGEASGDGKETQYF. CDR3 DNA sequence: TGTGCCAGCAGCTTAGGACGGGGAGAAGCTAGCGGGGACGGGAAAGAGACCCAGTACTTC.

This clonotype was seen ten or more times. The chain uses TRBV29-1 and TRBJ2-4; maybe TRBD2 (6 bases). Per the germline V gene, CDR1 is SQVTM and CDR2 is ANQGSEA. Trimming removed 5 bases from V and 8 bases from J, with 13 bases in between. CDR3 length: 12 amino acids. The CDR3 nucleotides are TGCAGCGTTTCAAGGGGAGGTGACATTCAGTACTTC. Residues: CSVSRGGDIQYF.

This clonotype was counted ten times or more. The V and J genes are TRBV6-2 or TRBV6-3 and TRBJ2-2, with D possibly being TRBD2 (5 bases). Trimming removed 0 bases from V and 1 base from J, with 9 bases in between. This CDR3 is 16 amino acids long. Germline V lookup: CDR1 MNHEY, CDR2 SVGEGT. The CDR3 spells CASSYSSAKNTGELFF. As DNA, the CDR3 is TGTGCCAGCAGTTACTCTAGCGCGAAGAACACCGGGGAGCTGTTTTTT.

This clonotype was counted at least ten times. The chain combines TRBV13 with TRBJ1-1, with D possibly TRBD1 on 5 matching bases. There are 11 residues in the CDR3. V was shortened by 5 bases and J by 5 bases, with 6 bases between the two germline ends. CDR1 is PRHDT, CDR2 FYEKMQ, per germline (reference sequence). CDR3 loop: CASSGGTEAFF. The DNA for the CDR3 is TGTGCCAGCAGCGGGGGAACTGAAGCTTTCTTT.